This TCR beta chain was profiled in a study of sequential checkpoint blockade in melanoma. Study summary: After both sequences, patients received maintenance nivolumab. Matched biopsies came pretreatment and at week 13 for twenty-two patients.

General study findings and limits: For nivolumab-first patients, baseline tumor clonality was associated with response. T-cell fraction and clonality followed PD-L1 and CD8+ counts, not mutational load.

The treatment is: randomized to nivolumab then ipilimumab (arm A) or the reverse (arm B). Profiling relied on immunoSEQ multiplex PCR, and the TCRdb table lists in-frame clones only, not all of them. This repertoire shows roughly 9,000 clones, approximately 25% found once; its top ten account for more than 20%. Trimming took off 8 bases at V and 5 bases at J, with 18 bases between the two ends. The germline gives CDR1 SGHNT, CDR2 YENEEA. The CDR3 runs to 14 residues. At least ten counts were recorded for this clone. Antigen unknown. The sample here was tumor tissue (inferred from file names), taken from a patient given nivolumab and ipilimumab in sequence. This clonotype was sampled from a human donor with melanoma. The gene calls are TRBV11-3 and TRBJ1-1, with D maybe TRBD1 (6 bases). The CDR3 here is CASVFGAGVTEAFF. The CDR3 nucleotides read TGTGCCAGCGTTTTTGGGGCAGGGGTAACTGAAGCTTTCTTT.